One TCR beta chain is described in this entry. Its antigen is as yet unknown. The data were obtained in a study of CD8 T cells in ankylosing spondylitis. Overall study results and limits: From matched ankylosing spondylitis synovial fluid, disease-linked clones were reportedly recovered at significantly enriched levels. Relatively rare in peripheral blood, disease-linked clones were also CD8+. The study identified a TCR beta motif of several highly homologous variants that appeared characteristic of ankylosing spondylitis blood. Previous work reported some of these motif variants in the synovial fluid and blood of reactive arthritis.

Making the TCR beta libraries involved quantitative 5'-RACE with molecular barcodes. TCRdb independently ran MiXCR on the 5' RACE reads; one entry per CDR3 protein. Here the sample spans 450,000 or so distinct CDR3 sequences, 20% to 30% being singletons. The origin of this receptor is a male donor with ankylosing spondylitis. Sequenced material: blood, either unsorted or a sorted T cell fraction (not recorded which).

CDR3 sequence: CSARDSLAGELFF. In nucleotides, the CDR3 is TGCAGTGCTAGAGATAGTTTGGCCGGGGAGCTGTTTTTT. The rearrangement joins TRBV20-1 to TRBJ2-2, with D unclear. Trimming removed 0 bases at V and 6 bases at J, with 8 bases between. CDR1 and CDR2 from the germline V gene are DFQATT and SNEGSKA (reference sequence). The CDR3 extends over 13 amino acids.